This section outlines one TCR beta chain sequence together with its context. This sample was taken from a study of cytomegalovirus exposure and HLA in healthy donors. The PCR used 60 Vbeta and 13 Jbeta primers. Measured with immunoSEQ multiplex PCR; TCRdb has only the in-frame clones, and not every one. Here the sample table reports approximately 37,000 clones. J gave up 5 bases and V 5 bases, and 7 bases lay outside the gene matches. Germline assignment: CDR1 SGHNT and CDR2 YENEEA. This CDR3 comprises 14 residues. The chain combines TRBV11-3 with TRBJ2-5, with 8 bases fitting TRBD2. This sequence originates from a man aged 35-49 years in good health and CMV-seropositive. The sequencing input was PBMCs. Here the CDR3 DNA reads TGTGCCAGCAGCCCGGGAGGGAGCGCGGAGACCCAGTACTTC. Protein sequence: CASSPGGSAETQYF.